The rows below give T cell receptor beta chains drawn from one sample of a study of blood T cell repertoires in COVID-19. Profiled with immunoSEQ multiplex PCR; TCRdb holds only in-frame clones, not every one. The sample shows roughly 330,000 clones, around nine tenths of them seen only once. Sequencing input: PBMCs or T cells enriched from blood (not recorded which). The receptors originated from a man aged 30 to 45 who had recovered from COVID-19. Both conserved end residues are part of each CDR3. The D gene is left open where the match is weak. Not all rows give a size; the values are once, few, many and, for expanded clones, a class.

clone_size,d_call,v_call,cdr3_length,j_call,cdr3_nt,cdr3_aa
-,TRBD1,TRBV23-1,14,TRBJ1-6,TGCGCCAGCAGTCACCCTACAGGGGGTTCACCCCTCCACTTT,CASSHPTGGSPLHF
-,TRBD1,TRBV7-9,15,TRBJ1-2,TGTGCCAGCAGGGATACAGGGGGCCTCATGGGAGGCTACACCTTC,CASRDTGGLMGGYTF
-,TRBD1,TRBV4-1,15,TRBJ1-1,TGCGCCAGCAGCCCGCTTGGACAGGGGGGCACTGAAGCTTTCTTT,CASSPLGQGGTEAFF
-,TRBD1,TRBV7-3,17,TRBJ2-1,TGTGCCAGCAGCTTAATCTCGGGACAGGGCCTTTACAATGAGCAGTTCTTC,CASSLISGQGLYNEQFF
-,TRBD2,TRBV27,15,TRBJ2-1,TGTGCCAGCAGTTTACTAGCGGGGGTCCACAATGAGCAGTTCTTC,CASSLLAGVHNEQFF
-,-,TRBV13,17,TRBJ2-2,TGTGCCAGCAGCTTACTTGATAGCGAGGGAACATTTGGGGAGCTGTTTTTT,CASSLLDSEGTFGELFF
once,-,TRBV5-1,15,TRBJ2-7,TGCGCCAGCAGCATACAGGACCCTGGGGCCTACGAGCAGTACTTC,CASSIQDPGAYEQYF
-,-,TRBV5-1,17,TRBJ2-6,TGCGCCAGCAGCTTACCGGGACATAGCTCTGGGGCCAACGTCCTGACTTTC,CASSLPGHSSGANVLTF
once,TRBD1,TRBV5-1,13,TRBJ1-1,TGCGCCAGCAGCTCTACAGGGGCCACTGAAGCTTTCTTT,CASSSTGATEAFF
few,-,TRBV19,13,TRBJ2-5,TGTGCCAGTAGTATAGTGGGATTAGGGAGCCAGTACTTC,CASSIVGLGSQYF
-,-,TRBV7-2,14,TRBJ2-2,TGTGCCAGCAGCCCCCCAACAGGAACCGGGGAGCTGTTTTTT,CASSPPTGTGELFF
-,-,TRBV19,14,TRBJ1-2,TGTGCCAGTAGTCGGCAGGGGAGTCCCTATGGCTACACCTTC,CASSRQGSPYGYTF
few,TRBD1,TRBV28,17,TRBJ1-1,TGTGCCAGCAGTGGGACAGGGCGGACCATTACGAACACTGAAGCTTTCTTT,CASSGTGRTITNTEAFF
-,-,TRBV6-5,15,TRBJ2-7,TGTGCCAGCAGGCTCGATAAGGACAGATTCTACGAGCAGTACTTC,CASRLDKDRFYEQYF
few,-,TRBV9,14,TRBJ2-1,TGTGCCAGCAGCCCTTGGGCCGGAAGCTATGAGCAGTTCTTC,CASSPWAGSYEQFF
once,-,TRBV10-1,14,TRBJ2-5,TGCGCCAGCAGTGTTGGGGGGAGCCAAGAGACCCAGTACTTC,CASSVGGSQETQYF
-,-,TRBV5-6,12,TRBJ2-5,TGTGCCAGCAGCTTAGGGGTAGAGACCCAGTACTTC,CASSLGVETQYF
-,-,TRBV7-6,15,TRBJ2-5,TGTGCCAGCAGCTTAGCTGTCTTATTAACGGGGACCCAGTACTTC,CASSLAVLLTGTQYF
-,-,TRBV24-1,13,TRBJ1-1,TGTGCCACCAGTGATGCGGGGAACACTGAAGCTTTCTTT,CATSDAGNTEAFF
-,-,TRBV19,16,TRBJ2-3,TGTGCCAGTAGTCCGCAAGGGCGGGGAGGCACAGATACGCAGTATTTT,CASSPQGRGGTDTQYF
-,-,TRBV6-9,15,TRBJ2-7,TGTGCCAGCAGTTACCGGCGCGGCCTTTCCTACGAGCAGTACTTC,CASSYRRGLSYEQYF
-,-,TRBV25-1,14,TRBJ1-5,TGTGCCAGCAGTGAAGGACAGAGCAATCAGCCCCAGCATTTT,CASSEGQSNQPQHF
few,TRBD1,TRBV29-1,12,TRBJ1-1,TGCAGCGTTGAGGGCAGGGGGCGTGAAGCTTTCTTT,CSVEGRGREAFF
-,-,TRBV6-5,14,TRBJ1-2,TGTGCCAGCAGGCCTATTGGGCAGTACTATGGCTACACCTTC,CASRPIGQYYGYTF
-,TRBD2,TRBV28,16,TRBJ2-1,TGTGCCAGCAGTTTATGGGCTAGCGGGGTGGACAATGAGCAGTTCTTC,CASSLWASGVDNEQFF
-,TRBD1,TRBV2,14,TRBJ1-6,TGTGCCAGCAGTGCCTTGGACAGGGGCCCATCCCACCACTTT,CASSALDRGPSHHF
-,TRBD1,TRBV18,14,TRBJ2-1,TGTGCCAGCCGCCGGGACAGGGGTGGCAATGAGCAGTTCTTC,CASRRDRGGNEQFF
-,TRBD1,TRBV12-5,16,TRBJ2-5,TGTGCTAGTGGTTTGGCCGGACAGGGGGCAGGGGGGACCCAGTACTTC,CASGLAGQGAGGTQYF